This T cell receptor (beta chain) was sequenced for a study of T cell responses to AZD1222 COVID-19 vaccine. Measured with immunoSEQ multiplex PCR; TCRdb has only the in-frame clones, and not every one. The sample lists roughly 140,000 clones; approximately 89% were seen once. The germline V gene encodes CDR1 LGHNA and CDR2 YSLEER. V lost 0 bases, J lost 2 bases, and 10 bases lay in between. The CDR3 extends over 16 amino acids. Sequencing was performed on peripheral blood, taken on day 0 of MenACWY control vaccination. This TCR was sampled from an adult in good health. J is TRBJ1-4 and V is TRBV4-3; D gene unclear. The CDR3 DNA reads as TGCGCCAGCAGCCAAGAGGGCGGGCTTACTAATGAAAAACTGTTTTTT. This sequence encodes CASSQEGGLTNEKLFF.